This T cell receptor (beta chain) was captured in a study of blood T cell repertoires in COVID-19. Study overall: Researchers got acute and convalescent COVID-19 samples from the United States, Italy and Spain.

This CDR3 comprises 14 residues. With 3 bases removed from V and 2 bases from J, the gap between germline ends came to 8 bases. From germline, CDR1 is LNHDA and CDR2 SQIVND (reference sequence). TCRdb's copy holds only in-frame clones and misses some; the assay was immunoSEQ multiplex PCR. There are 90,000 or so clones in the sample; more than 75% occur only once, and 24% lies in the top ten. The V gene is TRBV19, the J gene TRBJ1-3; D unclear. The sequence was obtained from a human donor in a cohort sampled during active COVID-19. The sample consisted of peripheral blood. The CDR3 DNA reads TGTGCCAGTAGTATTTCGGTGACTGGAAACACCATATATTTT. As protein: CASSISVTGNTIYF.